This T cell receptor beta chain was captured by sequencing in a study of T cell changes during pregnancy in multiple sclerosis. CDR3 length equals 15 residues. Trimming removed 5 bases from V and 7 bases from J, with 19 bases in between. The germline V gene encodes CDR1 SGHTA and CDR2 FQGTGA. Sequenced by immunoSEQ multiplex PCR; TCRdb stores in-frame clones only, minus some. The sample lists roughly 58,000 clones, approximately 90% occurring once. This sequence was found in a female donor in good health, enrolled as a control in a pregnancy study. The sequencing here drew on CD4+ T cells from peripheral blood mononuclear cells, taken after pregnancy. The chain uses TRBV7-3 and TRBJ2-3; D is ambiguous. As DNA, the CDR3 is TGTGCCAGCAGCGACGGAAGAGGCGCGGCACATACGCAGTATTTT. As protein: CASSDGRGAAHTQYF.